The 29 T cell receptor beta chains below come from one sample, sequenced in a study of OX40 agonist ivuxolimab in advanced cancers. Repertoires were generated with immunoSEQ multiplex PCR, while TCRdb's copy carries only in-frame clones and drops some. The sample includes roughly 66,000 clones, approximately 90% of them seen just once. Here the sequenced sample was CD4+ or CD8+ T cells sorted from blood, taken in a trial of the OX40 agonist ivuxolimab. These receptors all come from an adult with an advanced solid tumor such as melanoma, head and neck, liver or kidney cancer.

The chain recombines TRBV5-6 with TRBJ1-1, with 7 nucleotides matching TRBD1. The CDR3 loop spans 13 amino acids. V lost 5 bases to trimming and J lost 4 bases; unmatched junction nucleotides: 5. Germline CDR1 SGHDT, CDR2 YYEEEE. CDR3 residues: CASRTTGFTEAFF. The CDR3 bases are TGTGCCAGCAGAACGACAGGGTTCACTGAAGCTTTCTTT.

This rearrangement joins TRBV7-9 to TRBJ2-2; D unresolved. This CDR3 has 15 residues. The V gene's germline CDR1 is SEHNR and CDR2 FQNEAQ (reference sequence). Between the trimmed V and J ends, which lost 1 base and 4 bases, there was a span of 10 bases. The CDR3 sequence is CASSLGVWSTGELFF. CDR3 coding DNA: TGTGCCAGCAGCTTAGGAGTTTGGAGCACCGGGGAGCTGTTTTTT.

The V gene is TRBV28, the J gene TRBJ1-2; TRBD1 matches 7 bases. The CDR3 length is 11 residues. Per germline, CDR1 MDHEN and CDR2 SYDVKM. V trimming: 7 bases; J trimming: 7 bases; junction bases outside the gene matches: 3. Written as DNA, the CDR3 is TGTGCCAGCAAGGGGGCGGTTGGCTACACCTTC. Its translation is CASKGAVGYTF.

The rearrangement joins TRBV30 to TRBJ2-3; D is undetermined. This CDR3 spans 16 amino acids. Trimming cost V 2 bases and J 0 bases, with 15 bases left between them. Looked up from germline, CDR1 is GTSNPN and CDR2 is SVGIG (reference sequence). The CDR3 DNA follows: TGTGCCTGGAGTAAAACAGTATGGTCTAGCACAGATACGCAGTATTTT. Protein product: CAWSKTVWSSTDTQYF.

CDR3 protein: CARSLVRGGEKLFF. DNA for the CDR3: TGTGCCAGAAGCTTGGTTAGGGGAGGAGAAAAACTGTTTTTT. This chain connects TRBV5-3 to TRBJ1-4; TRBD1 might be the D (5 bases). TRBV5-3 qualifies as an ORF whose function is uncertain. The CDR3 is 14 amino acids. V was cut by 0 bases and J by 8 bases, with 11 bases left in between.

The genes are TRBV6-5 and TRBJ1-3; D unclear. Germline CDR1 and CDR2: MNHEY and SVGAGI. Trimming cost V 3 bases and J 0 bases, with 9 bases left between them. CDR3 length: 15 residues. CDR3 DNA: TGTGCCAGCAGTTATACCCCCAGCTCTGGAAACACCATATATTTT. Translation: CASSYTPSSGNTIYF.

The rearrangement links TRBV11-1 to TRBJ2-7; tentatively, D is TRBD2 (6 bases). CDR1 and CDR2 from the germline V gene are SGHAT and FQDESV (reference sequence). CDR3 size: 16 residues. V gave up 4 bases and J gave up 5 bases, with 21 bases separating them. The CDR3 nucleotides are TGTGCCAGCAGCTACGGAAGGGGAGGATGGGTCCACGAGCAGTACTTC. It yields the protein CASSYGRGGWVHEQYF.

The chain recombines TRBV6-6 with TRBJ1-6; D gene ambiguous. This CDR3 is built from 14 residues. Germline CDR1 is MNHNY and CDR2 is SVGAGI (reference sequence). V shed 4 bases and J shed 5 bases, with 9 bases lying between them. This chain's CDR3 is CASSLGQDNSPLHF. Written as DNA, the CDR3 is TGTGCCAGCAGTTTAGGGCAGGATAATTCACCCCTCCACTTT.

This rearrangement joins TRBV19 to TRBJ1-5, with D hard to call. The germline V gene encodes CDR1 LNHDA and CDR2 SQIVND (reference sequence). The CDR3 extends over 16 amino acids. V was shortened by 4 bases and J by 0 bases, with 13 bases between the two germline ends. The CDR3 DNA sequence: TGTGCCAGTAGTACCTTACGGTTAGTTAGCAATCAGCCCCAGCATTTT. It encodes CASSTLRLVSNQPQHF.

In DNA form, the CDR3 reads TGCGCCAGCAGCTTGGAGGGGGGAGACAATCAGCCCCAGCATTTT. Translation gives CASSLEGGDNQPQHF. This chain links TRBV5-1 with TRBJ1-5; possibly TRBD1 for D (6 bases). V was pared by 0 bases and J by 3 bases, with 10 bases between. This CDR3 region has 15 residues. CDR1 and CDR2 from the germline V gene are SGHRS and YFSETQ. Supplemented by reference TRBV5-1 and TRBJ1-5, the full variable domain reads KAGVTQTPRYLIKTRGQQVTLSCSPISGHRSVSWYQQTPGQGLQFLFEYFSETQRNKGNFPGRFSGRQFSNSRSEMNVSTLELGDSALYLCASSLEGGDNQPQHFGDGTRLSIL.

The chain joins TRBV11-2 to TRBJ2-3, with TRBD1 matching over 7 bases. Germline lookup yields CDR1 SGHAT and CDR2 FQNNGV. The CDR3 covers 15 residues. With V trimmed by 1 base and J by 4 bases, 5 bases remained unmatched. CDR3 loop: CASSLALTGADTQYF. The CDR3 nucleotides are TGTGCCAGCAGCTTAGCCCTCACAGGGGCAGATACGCAGTATTTT.

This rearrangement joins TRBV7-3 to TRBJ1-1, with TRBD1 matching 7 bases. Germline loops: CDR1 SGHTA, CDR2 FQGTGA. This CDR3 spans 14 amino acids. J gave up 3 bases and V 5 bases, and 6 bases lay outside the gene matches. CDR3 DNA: TGTGCCAGCAGCCAGGGACAGTCTCACACTGAAGCTTTCTTT. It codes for CASSQGQSHTEAFF.

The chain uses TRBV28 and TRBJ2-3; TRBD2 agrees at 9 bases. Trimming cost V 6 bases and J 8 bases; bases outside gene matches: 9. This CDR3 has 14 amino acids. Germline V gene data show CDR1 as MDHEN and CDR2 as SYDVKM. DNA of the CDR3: TGTGCCAGCAGACCGGGACTAGCCCGCTTTACGCAGTATTTT. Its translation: CASRPGLARFTQYF.

CDR3 nucleotide sequence: TGTGCCAGTACCGGGACAGGACTTTTCATGAACACTGAAGCTTTCTTT. The encoded protein is CASTGTGLFMNTEAFF. The V gene is TRBV28, the J gene TRBJ1-1; 8 nucleotides agree with TRBD1. CDR1 and CDR2 (germline): MDHEN, SYDVKM. The trim removed 9 bases at V and 0 bases at J, leaving 12 bases unmatched. The CDR3 loop spans 16 amino acids.

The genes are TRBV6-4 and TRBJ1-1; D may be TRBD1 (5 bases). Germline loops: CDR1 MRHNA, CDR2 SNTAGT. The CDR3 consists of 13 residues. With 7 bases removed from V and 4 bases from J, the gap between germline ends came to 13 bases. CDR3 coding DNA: TGTGCCAGCAAGTTGGGGGGGGGCACTGAAGCTTTCTTT. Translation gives CASKLGGGTEAFF.

The DNA of the CDR3 is TGTGCCAGCAGTGGGGGCCCCGGGGTGATTAATCAGCCCCAGCATTTT. As protein: CASSGGPGVINQPQHF. This chain links TRBV2 with TRBJ1-5; D perhaps matches TRBD1 (5 bases). Looked up from germline, CDR1 is SNHLY and CDR2 is FYNNEI. The CDR3 is 16 amino acids. V was clipped by 4 bases and J by 4 bases, with 17 bases between them.

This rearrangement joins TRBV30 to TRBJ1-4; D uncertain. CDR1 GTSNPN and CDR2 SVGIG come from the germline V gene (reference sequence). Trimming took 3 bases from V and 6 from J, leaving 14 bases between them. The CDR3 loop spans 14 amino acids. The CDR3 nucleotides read TGTGCCTGGAGGTCCTCTTGGGAGGATGAAAAACTGTTTTTT. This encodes CAWRSSWEDEKLFF. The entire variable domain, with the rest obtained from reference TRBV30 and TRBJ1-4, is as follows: SQTIHQWPATLVQPVGSPLSLECTVEGTSNPNLYWYRQAAGRGLQLLFYSVGIGQISSEVPQNLSASRPQDRQFILSSKKLLLSDSGFYLCAWRSSWEDEKLFFGSGTQLSVL.

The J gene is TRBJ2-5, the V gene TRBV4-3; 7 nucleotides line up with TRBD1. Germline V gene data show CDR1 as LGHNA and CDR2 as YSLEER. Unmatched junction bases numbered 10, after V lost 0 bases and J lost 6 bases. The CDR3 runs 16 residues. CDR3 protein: CASSQDLGTAVKTQYF. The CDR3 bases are TGCGCCAGCAGCCAAGATCTTGGGACAGCTGTAAAGACCCAGTACTTC.

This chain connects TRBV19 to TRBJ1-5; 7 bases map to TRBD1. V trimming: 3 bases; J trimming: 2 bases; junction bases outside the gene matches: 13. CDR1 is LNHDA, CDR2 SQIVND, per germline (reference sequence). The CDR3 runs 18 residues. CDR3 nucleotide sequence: TGTGCCAGTAGTATCGGTCAGGGGGTCTTCACGGGCAATCAGCCCCAGCATTTT. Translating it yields CASSIGQGVFTGNQPQHF. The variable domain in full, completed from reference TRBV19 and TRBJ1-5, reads DGGITQSPKYLFRKEGQNVTLSCEQNLNHDAMYWYRQDPGQGLRLIYYSQIVNDFQKGDIAEGYSVSREKKESFPLTVTSAQKNPTAFYLCASSIGQGVFTGNQPQHFGDGTRLSIL.

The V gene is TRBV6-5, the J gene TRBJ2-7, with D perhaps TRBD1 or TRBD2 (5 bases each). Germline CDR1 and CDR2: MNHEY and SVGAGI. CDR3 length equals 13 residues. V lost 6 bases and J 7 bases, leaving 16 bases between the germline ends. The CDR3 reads CASSPPGRKEQYF. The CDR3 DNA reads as TGTGCCAGCAGCCCACCGGGACGGAAGGAGCAGTACTTC.

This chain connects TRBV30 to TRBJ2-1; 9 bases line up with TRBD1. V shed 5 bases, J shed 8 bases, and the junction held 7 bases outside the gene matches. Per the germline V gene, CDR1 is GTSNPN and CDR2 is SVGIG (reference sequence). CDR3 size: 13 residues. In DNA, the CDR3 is TGTGCCTGGGACAGGGGGAGCGGCGATGAGCAGTTCTTC. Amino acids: CAWDRGSGDEQFF.

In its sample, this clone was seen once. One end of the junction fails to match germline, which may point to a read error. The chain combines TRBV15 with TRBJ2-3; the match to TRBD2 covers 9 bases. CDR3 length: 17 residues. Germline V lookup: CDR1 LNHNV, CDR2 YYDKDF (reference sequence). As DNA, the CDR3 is TGTGCCACCAGCTGGGGGGGTAGCGGGGGTAAGACAGGTACGCAGTATTTT. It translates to CATSWGGSGGKTGTQYF.

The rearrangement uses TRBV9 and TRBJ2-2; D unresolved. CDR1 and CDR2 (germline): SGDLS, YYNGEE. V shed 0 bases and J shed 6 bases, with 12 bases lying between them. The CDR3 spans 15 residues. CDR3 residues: CASSVVAGFSGELFF. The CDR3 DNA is TGTGCCAGCAGCGTAGTGGCAGGCTTTTCCGGGGAGCTGTTTTTT.

CDR3 protein: CASSLETFGSPLHF. As DNA, the CDR3 is TGTGCCAGCAGCTTGGAGACATTCGGTTCACCCCTCCACTTT. The chain links TRBV4-2 to TRBJ1-6; D is unclear. The CDR3 is 14 residues long. Germline V gene data show CDR1 as LGHNA and CDR2 as YNFKEQ. Deletions cut 5 bases from V and 9 bases from J, with 14 bases between.

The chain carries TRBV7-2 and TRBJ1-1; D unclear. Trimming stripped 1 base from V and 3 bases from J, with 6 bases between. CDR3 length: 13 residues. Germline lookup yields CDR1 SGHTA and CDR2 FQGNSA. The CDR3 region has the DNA TGTGCCAGCAGCTTAGAACAGTACACTGAAGCTTTCTTT. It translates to CASSLEQYTEAFF.

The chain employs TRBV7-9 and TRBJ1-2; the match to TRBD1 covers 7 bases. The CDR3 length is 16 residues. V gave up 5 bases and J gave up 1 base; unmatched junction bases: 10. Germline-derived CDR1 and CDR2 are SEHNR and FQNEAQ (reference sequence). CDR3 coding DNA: TGTGCCAGCAGCCCACCCGGGACAGTAATTAACTATGGCTACACCTTC. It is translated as CASSPPGTVINYGYTF.

The CDR3 sequence: CASSLGGPYEQYF. The CDR3 DNA reads as TGTGCCAGCAGCTTAGGGGGACCCTACGAGCAGTACTTC. This chain joins TRBV7-3 and TRBJ2-7, with D perhaps assigned TRBD1 or TRBD2 (5 bases each). V was shortened by 2 bases and J by 2 bases, with 7 bases between the two germline ends. Germline CDR1 reads SGHTA; CDR2 reads FQGTGA. This CDR3 comprises 13 residues.

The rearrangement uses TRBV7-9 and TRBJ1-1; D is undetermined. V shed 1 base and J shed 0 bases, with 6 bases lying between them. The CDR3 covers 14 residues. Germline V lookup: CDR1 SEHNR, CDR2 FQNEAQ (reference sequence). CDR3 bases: TGTGCCAGCAGCTTAGGACACATGAACACTGAAGCTTTCTTT. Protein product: CASSLGHMNTEAFF.

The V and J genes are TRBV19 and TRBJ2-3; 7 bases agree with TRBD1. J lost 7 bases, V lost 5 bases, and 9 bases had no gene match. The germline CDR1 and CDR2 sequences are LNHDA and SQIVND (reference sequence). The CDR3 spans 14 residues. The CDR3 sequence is CASSFGQDGYTQYF. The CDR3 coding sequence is TGTGCCAGTAGTTTCGGACAGGACGGATATACGCAGTATTTT.